This TCR beta chain comes out of a study of cytomegalovirus exposure and HLA in healthy donors. Per germline, CDR1 SQVTM and CDR2 ANQGSEA. This CDR3 has 13 amino acids. The V segment lost 7 bases and the J segment 0 bases; nucleotides outside the gene matches: 4. Repertoires were generated with immunoSEQ multiplex PCR, while TCRdb's copy carries only in-frame clones and drops some. In the table there are around 120,000 clones, around 90% of which are singletons. This clone showed up just a few times. The antigen is undetermined. Study outcomes and limitations: Both high specificity and high sensitivity reportedly marked the classifier's diagnosis of cytomegalovirus status. In a later analysis, first-cohort TCR clusters were found to tend to co-occur in the 95 to 150 validation repertoires. The authors enumerated roughly 180 TCR beta chains as linked to cytomegalovirus. A few CMV-associated chains were confirmed in vitro to be specific for CMV antigens.

The clonotype was recovered from a woman aged 18-30 years in good health and CMV-seronegative. The source material was PBMCs. V is TRBV29-1 and J is TRBJ2-3; 7 positions agree with TRBD1. CDR3 nucleotides: TGCAGCGCTGGACAGGATAGCACAGATACGCAGTATTTT. Protein sequence: CSAGQDSTDTQYF.